Below, 8 T cell receptor beta chains from the same sample are listed, as sequenced in a study of PD-1 blockade in classical Hodgkin lymphoma. Sequencing used immunoSEQ multiplex PCR; TCRdb keeps in-frame clones, though not all of them. This sample has roughly 25,000 clones, with roughly 62% found just once. Each of the patients experienced relapse following autologous stem cell transplantation, and their brentuximab vedotin exposure differed. This specimen consisted of peripheral blood mononuclear cells (PBMCs), obtained before the second cycle of nivolumab. All receptors derive from a human donor with classical Hodgkin lymphoma.

V usage is TRBV11-2 and J usage is TRBJ2-1, with 8 nucleotides matching TRBD1. Per the germline V gene, CDR1 is SGHAT and CDR2 is FQNNGV. The V and J ends lost 5 bases and 7 bases, in that order; junction bases with no gene match: 13. This CDR3 region has 16 residues. CDR3 sequence: CASSKNLQGALNEQFF. The CDR3 region has the DNA TGTGCCAGCAGCAAAAACTTGCAGGGGGCGTTGAATGAGCAGTTCTTC. Complete variable domain (other parts from reference TRBV11-2 and TRBJ2-1): EAGVAQSPRYKIIEKRQSVAFWCNPISGHATLYWYQQILGQGPKLLIQFQNNGVVDDSQLPKDRFSAERLKGVDSTLKIQPAKLEDSAVYLCASSKNLQGALNEQFFGPGTRLTVL.

This clone appeared a few times. This chain uses TRBV28 with TRBJ2-1, with D hard to call. V was clipped by 1 base and J by 7 bases, with 8 bases between them. The CDR3 consists of 13 residues. Germline V CDR1 and CDR2: MDHEN, SYDVKM. In nucleotides, the CDR3 is TGTGCCAGCAGTTTATTCGGGCCGAATGAGCAGTTCTTC. Its protein product is CASSLFGPNEQFF.

This clone was recorded a few times. The chain links TRBV10-1 to TRBJ2-7; D is ambiguous. Per germline, CDR1 WNHNN and CDR2 SYGVQD (reference sequence). V shed 6 bases and J shed 5 bases, with 14 bases lying between them. The CDR3 consists of 13 residues. Here the CDR3 reads CASSQTTLDEQYF. The CDR3 DNA follows: TGCGCCAGCAGCCAGACGACCTTAGACGAGCAGTACTTC.

This sequence joins TRBV7-2 and TRBJ2-3; D is undetermined. The CDR3 has 16 amino acids. Trimming pared 1 base from V and 1 base from J, leaving 12 bases between. The germline CDR1 and CDR2 sequences are SGHTA and FQGNSA. CDR3 loop: CASSLDGFLRTDTQYF. The DNA for the CDR3 is TGTGCCAGCAGCTTAGATGGGTTTCTACGCACAGATACGCAGTATTTT.

This chain joins TRBV7-2 and TRBJ2-5, with TRBD1 identical over 11 bases. The J segment lost 1 base and the V segment lost 1 base, leaving 2 bases of the junction unmatched. The CDR3 covers 16 residues. CDR1 and CDR2 (germline): SGHTA, FQGNSA. As DNA, the CDR3 is TGTGCCAGCAGCTTAGGGGACAGGGGGGTCCAAGAGACCCAGTACTTC. Encoded protein: CASSLGDRGVQETQYF.

The V gene is TRBV4-1, the J gene TRBJ2-5; 13 positions agree with TRBD2. The CDR3 runs 20 residues. The germline V gene has CDR1 MGHRA and CDR2 YSYEKL. The trim removed 0 bases at V and 0 bases at J, leaving 10 bases unmatched. CDR3 nucleotides: TGCGCCAGCAGCCAAGATCAGTGGACTAGCGGGGGATCGTACCAAGAGACCCAGTACTTC. Translated: CASSQDQWTSGGSYQETQYF.

Written as DNA, the CDR3 is TGCGCCAGCAGCTTGGATGGGGGCCTTAATGAAAAACTGTTTTTT. It specifies CASSLDGGLNEKLFF. The chain links TRBV5-1 to TRBJ1-4; the D gene is possibly TRBD1 (6 bases). The V and J ends lost 0 bases and 4 bases respectively, with 10 bases between them. Germline CDR1 is SGHRS and CDR2 is YFSETQ. This CDR3 has 15 amino acids.

CDR3 sequence: CAWSAAGIRGRGGYTF. In nucleotides, the CDR3 is TGTGCCTGGAGTGCCGCGGGGATCCGAGGGCGCGGTGGCTACACCTTC. The chain couples TRBV30 to TRBJ1-2; D gene ambiguous. With 1 base removed from V and 7 bases from J, the gap between germline ends came to 22 bases. The CDR3 runs to 16 residues. The germline CDR1 and CDR2 sequences are GTSNPN and SVGIG (reference sequence).